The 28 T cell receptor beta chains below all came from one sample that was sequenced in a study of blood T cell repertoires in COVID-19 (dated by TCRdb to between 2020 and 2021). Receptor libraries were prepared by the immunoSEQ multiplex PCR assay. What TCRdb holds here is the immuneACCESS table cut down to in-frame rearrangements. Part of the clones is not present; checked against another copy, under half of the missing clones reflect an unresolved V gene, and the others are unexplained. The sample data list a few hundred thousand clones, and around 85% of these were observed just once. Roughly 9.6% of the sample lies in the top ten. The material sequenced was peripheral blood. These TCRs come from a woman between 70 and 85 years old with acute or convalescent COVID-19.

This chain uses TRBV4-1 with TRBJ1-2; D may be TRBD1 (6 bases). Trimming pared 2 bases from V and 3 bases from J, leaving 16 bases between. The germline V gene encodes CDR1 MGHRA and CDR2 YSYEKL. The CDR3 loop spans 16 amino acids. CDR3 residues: CASSQPLRGQYYGYTF. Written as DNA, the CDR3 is TGCGCCAGCAGCCAACCATTGCGGGGGCAGTACTATGGCTACACCTTC.

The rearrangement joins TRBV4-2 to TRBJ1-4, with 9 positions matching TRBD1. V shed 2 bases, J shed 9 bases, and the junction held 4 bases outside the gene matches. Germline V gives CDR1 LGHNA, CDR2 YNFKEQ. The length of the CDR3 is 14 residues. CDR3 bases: TGTGCCAGCAGCCAACCCGGGACAGGGCAAAAACTGTTTTTT. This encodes CASSQPGTGQKLFF.

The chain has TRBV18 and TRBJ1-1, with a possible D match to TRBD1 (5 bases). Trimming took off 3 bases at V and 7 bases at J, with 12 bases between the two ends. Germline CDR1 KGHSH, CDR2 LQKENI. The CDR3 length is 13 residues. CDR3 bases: TGTGCCAGCTCACCGCGGGGGGTTGGTGAAGCTTTCTTT. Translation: CASSPRGVGEAFF.

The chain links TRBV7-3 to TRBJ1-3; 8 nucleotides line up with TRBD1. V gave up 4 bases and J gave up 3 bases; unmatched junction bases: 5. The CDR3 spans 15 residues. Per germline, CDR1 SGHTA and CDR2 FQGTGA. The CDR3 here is CASSSAGGVGNTIYF. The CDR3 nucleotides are TGTGCCAGCAGCTCCGCAGGGGGCGTTGGAAACACCATATATTTT.

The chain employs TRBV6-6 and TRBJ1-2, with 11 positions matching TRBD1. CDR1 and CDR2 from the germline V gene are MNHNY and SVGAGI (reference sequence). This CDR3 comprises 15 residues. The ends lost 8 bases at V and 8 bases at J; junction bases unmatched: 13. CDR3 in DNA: TGTGCCAGCTTAAACGGACAGGGGGCGAGTGCCGGCTACACCTTC. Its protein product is CASLNGQGASAGYTF.

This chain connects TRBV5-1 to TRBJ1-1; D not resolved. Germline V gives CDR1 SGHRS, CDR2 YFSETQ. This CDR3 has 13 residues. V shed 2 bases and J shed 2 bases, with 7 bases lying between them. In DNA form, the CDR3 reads TGCGCCAGCAGCTTCGCGCCTAACACTGAAGCTTTCTTT. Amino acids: CASSFAPNTEAFF.

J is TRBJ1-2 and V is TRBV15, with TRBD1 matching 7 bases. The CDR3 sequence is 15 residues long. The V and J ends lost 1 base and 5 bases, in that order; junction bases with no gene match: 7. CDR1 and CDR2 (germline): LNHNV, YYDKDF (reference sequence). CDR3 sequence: CATSRARTGVYGYTF. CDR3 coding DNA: TGTGCCACCAGCAGAGCTAGGACAGGCGTATATGGCTACACCTTC. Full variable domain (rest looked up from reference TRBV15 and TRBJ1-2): DAMVIQNPRYQVTQFGKPVTLSCSQTLNHNVMYWYQQKSSQAPKLLFHYYDKDFNNEADTPDNFQSRRPNTSFCFLDIRSPGLGDTAMYLCATSRARTGVYGYTFGSGTRLTVV.

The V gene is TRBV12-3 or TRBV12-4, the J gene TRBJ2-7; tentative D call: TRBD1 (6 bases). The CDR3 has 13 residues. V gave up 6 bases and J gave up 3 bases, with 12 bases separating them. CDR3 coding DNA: TGTGCCAGCAGCAAGGGCAGGGGCTACGAGCAGTACTTC. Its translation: CASSKGRGYEQYF.

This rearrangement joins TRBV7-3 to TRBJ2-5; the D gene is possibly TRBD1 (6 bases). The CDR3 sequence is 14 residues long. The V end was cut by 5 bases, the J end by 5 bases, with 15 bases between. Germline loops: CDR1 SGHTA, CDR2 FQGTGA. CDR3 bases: TGTGCCAGCAGCCTAATGGGACATTCGGAGACCCAGTACTTC. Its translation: CASSLMGHSETQYF.

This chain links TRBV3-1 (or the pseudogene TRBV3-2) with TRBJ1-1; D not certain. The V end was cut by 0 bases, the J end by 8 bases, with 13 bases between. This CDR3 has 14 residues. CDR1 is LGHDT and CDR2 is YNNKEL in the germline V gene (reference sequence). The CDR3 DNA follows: TGTGCCAGCAGCCAAGATGGAGGCCCAAAGGAAGCTTTCTTT. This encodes CASSQDGGPKEAFF.

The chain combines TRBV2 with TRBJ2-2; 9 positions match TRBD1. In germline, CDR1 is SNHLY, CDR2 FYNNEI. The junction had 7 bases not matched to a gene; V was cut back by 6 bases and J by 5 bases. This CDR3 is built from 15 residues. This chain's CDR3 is CASRGRDRATGELFF. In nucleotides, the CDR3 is TGTGCCAGCAGAGGACGGGACAGGGCAACCGGGGAGCTGTTTTTT.

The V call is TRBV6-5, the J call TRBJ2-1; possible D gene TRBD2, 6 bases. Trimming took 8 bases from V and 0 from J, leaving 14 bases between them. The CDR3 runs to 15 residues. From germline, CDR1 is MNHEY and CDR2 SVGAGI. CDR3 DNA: TGTGCCAGCGGCGGGGAAGTCAACTCCTACAATGAGCAGTTCTTC. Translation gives CASGGEVNSYNEQFF.

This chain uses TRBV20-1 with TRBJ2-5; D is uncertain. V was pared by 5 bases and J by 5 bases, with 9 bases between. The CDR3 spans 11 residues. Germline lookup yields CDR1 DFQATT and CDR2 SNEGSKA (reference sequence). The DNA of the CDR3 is TGCAGTGCTCCCCGGTCGGAGACCCAGTACTTC. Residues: CSAPRSETQYF.

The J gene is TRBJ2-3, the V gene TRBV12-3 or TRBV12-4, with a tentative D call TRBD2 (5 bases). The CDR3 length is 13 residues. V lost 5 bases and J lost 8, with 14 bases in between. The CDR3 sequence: CASSPVRGATQYF. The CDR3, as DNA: TGTGCCAGCAGTCCCGTACGGGGTGCTACGCAGTATTTT.

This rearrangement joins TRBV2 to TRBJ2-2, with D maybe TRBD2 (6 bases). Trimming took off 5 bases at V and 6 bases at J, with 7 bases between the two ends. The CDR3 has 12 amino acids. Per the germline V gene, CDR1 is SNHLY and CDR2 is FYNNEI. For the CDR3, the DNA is TGTGCCAGCAGTCGGGACTCCGGGGAGCTGTTTTTT. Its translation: CASSRDSGELFF.

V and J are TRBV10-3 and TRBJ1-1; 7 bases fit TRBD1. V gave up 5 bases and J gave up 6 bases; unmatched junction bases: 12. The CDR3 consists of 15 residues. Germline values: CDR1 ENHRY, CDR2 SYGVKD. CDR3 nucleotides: TGTGCCATCAGTCTCCGGGACAGTTTGATAGCTGAAGCTTTCTTT. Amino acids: CAISLRDSLIAEAFF.

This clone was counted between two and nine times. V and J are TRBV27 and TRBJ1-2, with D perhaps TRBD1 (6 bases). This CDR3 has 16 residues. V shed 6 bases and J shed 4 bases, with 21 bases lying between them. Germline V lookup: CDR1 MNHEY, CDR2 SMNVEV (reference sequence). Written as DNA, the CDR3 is TGTGCCAGCAGCCCCGGGGGGGCGCGTACTATCTATGGCTACACCTTC. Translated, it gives CASSPGGARTIYGYTF.

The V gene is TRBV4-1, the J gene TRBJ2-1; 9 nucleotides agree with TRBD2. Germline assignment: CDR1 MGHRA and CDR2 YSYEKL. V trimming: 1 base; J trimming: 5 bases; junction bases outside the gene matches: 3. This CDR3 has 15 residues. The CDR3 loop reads CASSQGLAGNNEQFF. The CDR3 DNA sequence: TGCGCCAGCAGCCAAGGTCTAGCGGGAAACAATGAGCAGTTCTTC.

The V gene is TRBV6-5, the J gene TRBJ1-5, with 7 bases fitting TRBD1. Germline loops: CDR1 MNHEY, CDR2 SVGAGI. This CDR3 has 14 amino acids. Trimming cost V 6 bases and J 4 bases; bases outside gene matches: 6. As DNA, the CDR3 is TGTGCCAGCAGCCCCGGACAGGCTAATCAGCCCCAGCATTTT. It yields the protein CASSPGQANQPQHF.

As DNA, the CDR3 is TGTGCCAGCAGTTTATTGAGGGACAATCAGCCCCAGCATTTT. It specifies CASSLLRDNQPQHF. The chain recombines TRBV28 with TRBJ1-5; no clear D. The length of the CDR3 is 14 residues. The germline gives CDR1 MDHEN, CDR2 SYDVKM. V was clipped by 1 base and J by 3 bases, with 7 bases between them.

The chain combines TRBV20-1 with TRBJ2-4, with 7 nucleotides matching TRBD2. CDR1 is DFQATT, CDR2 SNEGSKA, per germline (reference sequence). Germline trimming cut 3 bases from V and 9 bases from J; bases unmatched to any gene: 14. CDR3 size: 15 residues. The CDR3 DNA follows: TGCAGTGCTAGTGGAGGCGGGCGGGGGACTGGCATTCAGTACTTC. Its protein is CSASGGGRGTGIQYF.

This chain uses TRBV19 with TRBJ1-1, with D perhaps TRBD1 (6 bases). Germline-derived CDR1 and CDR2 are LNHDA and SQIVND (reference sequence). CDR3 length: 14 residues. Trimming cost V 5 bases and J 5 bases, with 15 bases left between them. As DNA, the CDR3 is TGTGCCAGTAGTCTCGGGGGGGGCGGAACTGAAGCTTTCTTT. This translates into CASSLGGGGTEAFF.

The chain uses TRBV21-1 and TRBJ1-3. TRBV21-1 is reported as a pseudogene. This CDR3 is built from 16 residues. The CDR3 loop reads CASSLDGGRRGNTIYF. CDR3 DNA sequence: TGTGCCAGCAGCCTAGATGGCGGCCGCAGAGGAAACACCATATATTTT.

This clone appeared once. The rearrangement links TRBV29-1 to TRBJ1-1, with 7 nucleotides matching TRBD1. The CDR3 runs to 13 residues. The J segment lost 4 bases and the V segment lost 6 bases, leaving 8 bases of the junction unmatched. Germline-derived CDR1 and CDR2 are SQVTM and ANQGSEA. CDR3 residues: CSVNRGRGTEAFF. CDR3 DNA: TGCAGCGTAAACAGGGGTCGGGGCACTGAAGCTTTCTTT. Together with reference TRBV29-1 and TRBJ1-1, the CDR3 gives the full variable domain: SAVISQKPSRDICQRGTSLTIQCQVDSQVTMMFWYRQQPGQSLTLIATANQGSEATYESGFVIDKFPISRPNLTFSTLTVSNMSPEDSSIYLCSVNRGRGTEAFFGQGTRLTVV.

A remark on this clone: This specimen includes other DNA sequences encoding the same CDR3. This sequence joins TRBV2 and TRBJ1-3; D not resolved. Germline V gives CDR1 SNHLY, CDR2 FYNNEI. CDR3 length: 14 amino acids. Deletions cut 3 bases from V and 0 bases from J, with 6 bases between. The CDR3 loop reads CASSDGVSGNTIYF. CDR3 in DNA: TGTGCCAGCAGTGACGGGGTCTCTGGAAACACCATATATTTT.

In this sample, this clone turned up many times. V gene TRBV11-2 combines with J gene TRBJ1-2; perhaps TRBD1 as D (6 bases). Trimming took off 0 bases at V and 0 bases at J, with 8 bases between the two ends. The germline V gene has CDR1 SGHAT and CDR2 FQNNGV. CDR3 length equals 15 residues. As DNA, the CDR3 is TGTGCCAGCAGCTTAGAACAGGGCCCTAACTATGGCTACACCTTC. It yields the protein CASSLEQGPNYGYTF.

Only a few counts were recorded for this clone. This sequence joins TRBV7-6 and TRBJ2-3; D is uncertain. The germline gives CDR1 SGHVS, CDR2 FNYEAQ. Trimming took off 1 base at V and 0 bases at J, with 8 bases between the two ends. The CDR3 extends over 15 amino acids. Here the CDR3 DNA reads TGTGCCAGCAGCTTAGGTCGGGTTAGCACAGATACGCAGTATTTT. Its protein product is CASSLGRVSTDTQYF.

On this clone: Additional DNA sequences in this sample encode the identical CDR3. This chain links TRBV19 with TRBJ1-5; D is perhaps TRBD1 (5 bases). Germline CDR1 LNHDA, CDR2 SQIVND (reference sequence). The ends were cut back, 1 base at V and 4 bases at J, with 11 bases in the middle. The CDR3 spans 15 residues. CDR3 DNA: TGTGCCAGTAGTATAGGCGGGGGAGGGAATCAGCCCCAGCATTTT. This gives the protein CASSIGGGGNQPQHF.